The 32 T cell receptor beta chains in this list originate from one sample, sequenced in a study of blood T cells in healthy people across ages (dated by TCRdb to the mid-2010s). The library was produced with 5' RACE. Sequencer: Illumina HiSeq 2500. A second 7 to 11 cycle PCR used a sample-barcoded 5' primer and a J-beta primer mix. Using fastp trimming at Q25 and MiXCR clonotype assembly, TCRdb reanalyzed the public sequencing data and kept in-frame beta chains. Rows merge per CDR3 protein into single entries with the most common DNA and genes. This sample comprises about 1,800,000 distinct CDR3 sequences, approximately 28% of them detected only once. 7% to 9% of the sample goes to the ten largest clones. Sequencing input: blood. Receptors originate from a woman aged 25-40 years in good health.

The chain is built from TRBV3-1 and TRBJ1-4; no firm D call. Per the germline V gene, CDR1 is LGHDT and CDR2 is YNNKEL (reference sequence). V dropped 3 bases and J dropped 6 bases, with 17 bases sitting between them. The CDR3 totals 16 residues. CDR3 DNA: TGTGCCAGCAGCCAGAGCGGACTATCCGAATATGAAAAACTGTTTTTT. It yields the protein CASSQSGLSEYEKLFF.

The V call is TRBV20-1, the J call TRBJ2-3; 8 nucleotides align to TRBD2. The CDR3 sequence is 14 residues long. Trimming removed 5 bases from V and 3 bases from J; junction bases left unmatched: 7. Germline V gene sequence: CDR1 DFQATT, CDR2 SNEGSKA (reference sequence). Written as DNA, the CDR3 is TGCAGTGCTCAGACCCCGGGGGGGACAGATACGCAGTATTTT. It specifies CSAQTPGGTDTQYF.

The sample holds a few counts of this clonotype. The chain couples TRBV9 to TRBJ1-5; no firm D call. V shed 3 bases and J shed 6 bases, with 13 bases lying between them. The CDR3 has 14 residues. Germline V gene data show CDR1 as SGDLS and CDR2 as YYNGEE. As DNA, the CDR3 is TGTGCCAGCAGCGCAGAGGAAAGGTCTCAGCCCCAGCATTTT. Amino acids: CASSAEERSQPQHF.

This clonotype was found many times. The CDR3 sequence is CSARDRARGLSYEQYF. The CDR3 bases are TGCAGTGCTAGAGATCGCGCCAGGGGACTTTCCTACGAGCAGTACTTC. V gene TRBV20-1 combines with J gene TRBJ2-7; D is possibly TRBD1 or TRBD2 (6 bases each). Germline V gives CDR1 DFQATT, CDR2 SNEGSKA (reference sequence). V was clipped by 0 bases and J by 1 base, with 16 bases between them. This CDR3 has 16 amino acids.

This clonotype was picked up many times. J is TRBJ2-1 and V is TRBV4-1; D gene unclear. The CDR3 spans 16 residues. The germline V and J ends were trimmed by 0 bases and 4 bases, with 13 bases remaining between them. Per the germline V gene, CDR1 is MGHRA and CDR2 is YSYEKL. Here the CDR3 reads CASSQDSRPSYNEQFF. DNA for the CDR3: TGCGCCAGCAGCCAAGATAGTCGACCCTCATACAATGAGCAGTTCTTC.

This clonotype has more than one count but fewer than ten. The rearrangement joins TRBV20-1 to TRBJ1-1; 7 bases match TRBD1. Germline loops: CDR1 DFQATT, CDR2 SNEGSKA (reference sequence). This CDR3 has 14 amino acids. The ends lost 5 bases at V and 4 bases at J; junction bases unmatched: 10. The CDR3, as DNA: TGCAGTGCTCGCGGGGACAGAATAACCACTGAAGCTTTCTTT. This translates into CSARGDRITTEAFF.

The rearrangement joins TRBV2 to TRBJ2-4; 10 nucleotides line up with TRBD2. The CDR3 has 16 residues. With 8 bases clipped from V and 0 bases from J, the junction kept 7 bases outside the gene matches. CDR1 is SNHLY and CDR2 is FYNNEI in the germline V gene. The CDR3 reads CASAPTSGLAKNIQYF. DNA for the CDR3: TGTGCCAGCGCTCCGACTAGCGGGTTAGCCAAAAACATTCAGTACTTC. Full variable domain (rest looked up from reference TRBV2 and TRBJ2-4): EPEVTQTPSHQVTQMGQEVILRCVPISNHLYFYWYRQILGQKVEFLVSFYNNEISEKSEIFDDQFSVERPDGSNFTLKIRSTKLEDSAMYFCASAPTSGLAKNIQYFGAGTRLSVL.

As to this clonotype: The junction departs from germline at one end; a sequencing error may be responsible. J is TRBJ2-3 and V is TRBV7-3; D is possibly TRBD2 (6 bases). CDR1 SGHTA and CDR2 FQGTGA come from the germline V gene. CDR3 length: 13 amino acids. CDR3 in amino acids: CVSSLAGTDTQYF. The CDR3 DNA follows: TGTGTCAGCAGCTTGGCGGGGACAGATACGCAGTATTTT. The full variable domain, its missing parts supplied by reference TRBV7-3 and TRBJ2-3, is GAGVSQTPSNKVTEKGKYVELRCDPISGHTALYWYRQSLGQGPEFLIYFQGTGAADDSGLPNDRFFAVRPEGSVSTLKIQRTERGDSAVYLCVSSLAGTDTQYFGPGTRLTVL.

The rearrangement links TRBV12-3 or TRBV12-4 to TRBJ2-5; D call uncertain. With the DNA end fitting TRBJ2-7 better, the J assignment may be wrong. The CDR3 contains 16 residues. CDR3 sequence (DNA): TGTGCCAGCAGTCCCAAACGGGCGGTAAAACCCTACGAGCAGTACTTC. It codes for CASSPKRAVKPYEQYF.

The genes are TRBV27 and TRBJ2-1, with a weak D call TRBD1 (6 bases). The germline CDR1 and CDR2 sequences are MNHEY and SMNVEV (reference sequence). CDR3 length equals 15 residues. Trimming removed 2 bases from V and 7 bases from J, with 15 bases in between. Here the CDR3 reads CASSLGPGAGNEQFF. CDR3 sequence (DNA): TGTGCCAGCAGTTTAGGTCCAGGGGCAGGGAATGAGCAGTTCTTC.

V is TRBV5-6 and J is TRBJ2-4, with unresolved D. Between the trimmed V and J ends, which lost 2 bases and 3 bases, there was a span of 15 bases. The CDR3 covers 16 residues. Germline lookup yields CDR1 SGHDT and CDR2 YYEEEE. As DNA, the CDR3 is TGTGCCAGCAGCTTTATGGAGCTACCGGGCAAAAACATTCAGTACTTC. As protein: CASSFMELPGKNIQYF.

The CDR3 DNA sequence: TGTGCCAGCAGTTACACTTTGGGGTACACCGGGGAGCTGTTTTTT. This translates into CASSYTLGYTGELFF. V gene TRBV6-6 combines with J gene TRBJ2-2, with unresolved D. Trimming stripped 2 bases from V and 3 bases from J, with 10 bases between. The CDR3 has 15 amino acids. Germline CDR1 reads MNHNY; CDR2 reads SVGAGI (reference sequence).

The CDR3 DNA sequence: TGCAGTGCGATGGGCAGGGAAGAAGAGGGCTACACCTTC. Translating gives CSAMGREEEGYTF. V is TRBV20-1 and J is TRBJ1-2; a weak D match, TRBD1 (5 bases). The CDR3 is made up of 13 amino acids. Germline-derived CDR1 and CDR2 are DFQATT and SNEGSKA (reference sequence). Trimming took 6 bases from V and 8 from J, leaving 19 bases between them.

This clonotype has just a few counts. The chain employs TRBV6-5 and TRBJ2-2; D possibly matches TRBD1 or TRBD2 (5 bases each). V lost 7 bases and J 0 bases, leaving 12 bases between the germline ends. Looked up from germline, CDR1 is MNHEY and CDR2 is SVGAGI. The CDR3 consists of 15 residues. In DNA, the CDR3 is TGTGCCAGCACCCGGGGCTCCTCGAACACCGGGGAGCTGTTTTTT. Residues: CASTRGSSNTGELFF.

This clonotype was recorded a few times. The chain is built from TRBV20-1 and TRBJ2-7; D possibly corresponds to TRBD1 (6 bases). Trimming removed 3 bases from V and 0 bases from J, with 15 bases in between. From germline, CDR1 is DFQATT and CDR2 SNEGSKA (reference sequence). There are 15 residues in the CDR3. Written as DNA, the CDR3 is TGCAGTGCTAGGGCACAGGGCGAGCTCTCCTACGAGCAGTACTTC. Its translation is CSARAQGELSYEQYF.

Only a few counts were recorded for this clonotype. V gene TRBV6-2 or TRBV6-3 combines with J gene TRBJ2-7; a possible D gene is TRBD2 (5 bases). The V end was cut by 6 bases, the J end by 2 bases, with 8 bases between. In germline, CDR1 is MNHEY, CDR2 SVGEGT. This CDR3 is built from 12 residues. The CDR3 bases are TGTGCCAGCAGACGGACTCCCTACGAGCAGTACTTC. Protein product: CASRRTPYEQYF.

This clonotype was observed at least ten times. The gene calls are TRBV18 and TRBJ2-7, with 14 positions matching TRBD2. This CDR3 has 17 residues. CDR1 is KGHSH and CDR2 is LQKENI in the germline V gene. J was trimmed by 3 bases and V by 3 bases; bases with no gene match: 7. The CDR3 DNA is TGTGCCAGCTCACCGAAATCGGGACTAGCGGGAGACTACGAGCAGTACTTC. Translating gives CASSPKSGLAGDYEQYF.

The chain is built from TRBV27 and TRBJ2-3, with TRBD2 matching 10 bases. Trimming removed 4 bases from V and 10 bases from J; junction bases left unmatched: 14. The CDR3 sequence is 16 residues long. Per germline, CDR1 MNHEY and CDR2 SMNVEV (reference sequence). Here the CDR3 DNA reads TGTGCCAGCAGTTCTCAGCGGGGGGGCCGCTTGAATCCGCAGTATTTT. It yields the protein CASSSQRGGRLNPQYF.

A single count supports this clonotype. The CDR3 region has the DNA TGTGCCAGCTCACCCGCAGACAGGTCCGGCACAGATACGCAGTATTTT. This codes for CASSPADRSGTDTQYF. The rearrangement links TRBV18 to TRBJ2-3; TRBD1 might be the D (6 bases). V dropped 3 bases and J dropped 1 base, with 14 bases sitting between them. Germline V gene sequence: CDR1 KGHSH, CDR2 LQKENI. The length of the CDR3 is 16 residues.

In this sample, this clonotype turned up many times. V is TRBV27 and J is TRBJ2-4; possibly TRBD1 for D (5 bases). Looked up from germline, CDR1 is MNHEY and CDR2 is SMNVEV (reference sequence). Trimming cost V 1 base and J 14 bases, with 12 bases left between them. The CDR3 has 12 amino acids. CDR3 DNA sequence: TGTGCCAGCAGTTTATTGGGCAGGGAAGAGTACTTC. Its translation: CASSLLGREEYF.

This clonotype has a handful of counts. This chain uses TRBV18 with TRBJ2-5; no clear D gene. The CDR3 sequence is 14 residues long. The germline V gene encodes CDR1 KGHSH and CDR2 LQKENI. V lost 2 bases and J 5 bases, leaving 12 bases between the germline ends. CDR3 DNA: TGTGCCAGCTCACCAAGCCAATCACGTGAGACCCAGTACTTC. Translated, it gives CASSPSQSRETQYF.

In its sample, this clonotype was seen a few times. The chain has TRBV2 and TRBJ2-7; 9 bases match TRBD1. CDR3 size: 14 residues. Trimming at V came to 8 bases and at J to 6 bases, leaving 11 bases not matched to a gene. Germline V gene data show CDR1 as SNHLY and CDR2 as FYNNEI. The CDR3 region is CASGTGTGLSEQYF. As DNA, the CDR3 is TGTGCCAGCGGGACCGGGACAGGGTTATCCGAGCAGTACTTC.

This clonotype was recorded a few times. The chain is built from TRBV6-4 and TRBJ2-1; 7 nucleotides align to TRBD2. CDR1 is MRHNA and CDR2 is SNTAGT in the germline V gene. V shed 2 bases and J 6 bases; nucleotides not matched to a gene: 4. This CDR3 contains 14 residues. In nucleotides, the CDR3 is TGTGCCAGCAGTGACGAGCGGGGTCTCAATGAGCAGTTCTTC. Encoded protein: CASSDERGLNEQFF.

This clonotype was observed many times. This chain joins TRBV2 and TRBJ2-1; tentative D call: TRBD2 (6 bases). Germline lookup yields CDR1 SNHLY and CDR2 FYNNEI. Deletions cut 6 bases from V and 0 bases from J, with 12 bases between. This CDR3 spans 15 amino acids. The CDR3: CASSGDGSSYNEQFF. DNA for the CDR3: TGTGCCAGCAGCGGGGACGGGAGCTCCTACAATGAGCAGTTCTTC.

J is TRBJ2-4 and V is TRBV7-2; tentatively, D is TRBD2 (6 bases). V shed 5 bases and J shed 13 bases, with 18 bases lying between them. The CDR3 totals 13 residues. CDR1 SGHTA and CDR2 FQGNSA come from the germline V gene. CDR3 in amino acids: CASSPRLVTEQYF. The DNA for the CDR3 is TGTGCCAGCAGCCCCCGACTAGTGACTGAGCAGTACTTC.

CDR3 in DNA: TGTGCCAGCAGTTTAGAGGTGCTAGCCAAAAACATTCAGTACTTC. Its protein is CASSLEVLAKNIQYF. This chain connects TRBV28 to TRBJ2-4, with D unclear. V was cut by 2 bases and J by 0 bases, with 8 bases left in between. Per the germline V gene, CDR1 is MDHEN and CDR2 is SYDVKM. The CDR3 runs 15 residues.

This clonotype was picked up many times. V is TRBV12-3 or TRBV12-4 and J is TRBJ1-2, with 8 bases that match TRBD1. The ends lost 6 bases at V and 8 bases at J; junction bases unmatched: 8. The CDR3 is made up of 13 amino acids. CDR3 loop: CASRPQGAGGYTF. The CDR3 nucleotides are TGTGCCAGCAGACCCCAGGGGGCTGGGGGCTACACCTTC.

This chain connects TRBV5-5 to TRBJ1-4; 7 bases agree with TRBD1. V gave up 5 bases and J gave up 0 bases; unmatched junction bases: 4. Germline assignment: CDR1 SGHKS and CDR2 YYEKEE (reference sequence). The length of the CDR3 is 15 residues. The CDR3 is CASRGTAATNEKLFF. For the CDR3, the DNA is TGTGCCAGCAGGGGGACAGCAGCAACTAATGAAAAACTGTTTTTT.

This clonotype occurred a few times. This chain links TRBV29-1 with TRBJ1-3; D unclear. V was shortened by 3 bases and J by 0 bases, with 6 bases between the two germline ends. From germline, CDR1 is SQVTM and CDR2 ANQGSEA. This CDR3 spans 13 amino acids. CDR3 residues: CSVEQDSGNTIYF. CDR3 nucleotides: TGCAGCGTTGAGCAGGACTCTGGAAACACCATATATTTT.

This clonotype was detected once. The rearrangement uses TRBV2 and TRBJ2-3, with a weak D call TRBD2 (6 bases). CDR1 is SNHLY, CDR2 FYNNEI, per germline. Trimming left V 4 bases short and J 1 base short, with 12 bases between. The CDR3 sequence is 15 residues long. This chain's CDR3 is CASSGGVGGTDTQYF. The CDR3 nucleotides read TGTGCCAGCAGTGGCGGGGTAGGAGGCACAGATACGCAGTATTTT.

This clonotype was seen a single time. This sequence joins TRBV11-1 and TRBJ2-1; 13 bases match TRBD2. The J call may be in error: the DNA end matches TRBJ2-7 better. Germline loops: CDR1 SGHAT, CDR2 FQDESV (reference sequence). The CDR3 is 20 residues long. This CDR3 reads CASSLVNGTSGESSYNEQYF. CDR3 sequence (DNA): TGTGCCAGCAGCTTAGTTAACGGGACTAGCGGGGAGAGCTCCTACAATGAGCAGTACTTC.

The CDR3 here is CATSDLQQRTDTQYF. The CDR3 DNA follows: TGTGCCACCAGTGATTTGCAACAGCGCACAGATACGCAGTATTTT. This chain joins TRBV24-1 and TRBJ2-3; the D is unclear. The CDR3 runs 15 residues. The germline gives CDR1 KGHDR, CDR2 SFDVKD. V lost 0 bases to trimming and J lost 1 base, with 7 bases between them.